The T cell receptor beta chain under discussion was sequenced for a study of CD8 T cells in Susac syndrome. Study as a whole: There were about six sequenced Susac syndrome patients with active disease and roughly 8 in remission. Patients with Susac syndrome had blood drawn and were at that point therapy-naive, on corticosteroids, or on intravenous immunoglobulin alone.

Patients with Susac syndrome met diagnostic criteria defined recently for definite or probable disease. Reverse transcription used about 0.45 to 1 ug RNA and random hexamers. The method of amplification for TCR beta CDR3 was immunoSEQ multiplex PCR, covering 54 Vbeta and 13 Jbeta. TCRdb recomputed calls from the immunoSEQ multiplex PCR reads with MiXCR, one row per CDR3 protein. Here the sample spans some 250,000 distinct CDR3 sequences, about 95% being singletons. CDR3 length equals 16 residues. Germline V gene sequence: CDR1 SGDLS, CDR2 YYNGEE. Deletions cut 4 bases from V and 5 bases from J, with 18 bases between.

The sample taken for sequencing was CD4+ T cells from PBMCs. The TCR originated in a human donor with Susac syndrome. This chain connects TRBV9 to TRBJ2-2; no clear D. The CDR3 DNA reads TGTGCCAGCAGCCCTCATCTGGAGTTGGCTACCGGGGAGCTGTTTTTT. Translating gives CASSPHLELATGELFF.